These 23 T cell receptor beta chains came from one sample sequenced in a study of T-cell memory formation after mild COVID-19. One entry per CDR3 protein results from TCRdb running MiXCR on the 5' RACE reads. The repertoire holds roughly 250,000 distinct CDR3 sequences, with over 15% as singletons. The sequenced sample consisted of PBMCs or a T cell subset sorted from them (not recorded which). These receptors originate from a man aged 18 to 29 who had mild COVID-19 (a few samples of this study predate the infection). Cell type and time point are not known.

This clonotype was detected only a few times. The chain uses TRBV20-1 and TRBJ2-3; 10 bases map to TRBD2. Per the germline V gene, CDR1 is DFQATT and CDR2 is SNEGSKA (reference sequence). The length of the CDR3 is 14 residues. V gave up 6 bases and J gave up 15 bases; unmatched junction bases: 18. Here the CDR3 DNA reads TGCAGTGCCCAAGCCCCTAGCGGGGGCCTCCTGGTTTATTTT. Its translation: CSAQAPSGGLLVYF.

The V and J genes are TRBV5-1 and TRBJ2-7; 7 nucleotides align to TRBD1. CDR1 and CDR2 from the germline V gene are SGHRS and YFSETQ. The CDR3 covers 14 residues. The V gene end was trimmed by 4 bases and the J gene end by 6 bases; junction bases not matched to a gene: 10. CDR3 loop: CASSPTGTEVEQYF. As DNA, the CDR3 is TGCGCCAGCAGCCCGACCGGGACAGAAGTCGAGCAGTACTTC.

This clonotype was counted between two and nine times. The chain joins TRBV4-1 to TRBJ1-2, with 10 bases that match TRBD1. The CDR3 is made up of 12 amino acids. Germline V gene data show CDR1 as MGHRA and CDR2 as YSYEKL. V shed 7 bases and J 6 bases; nucleotides not matched to a gene: 2. CDR3 bases: TGCGCCAGCACGGACAGGGGGGATGGCTACACCTTC. Translating it yields CASTDRGDGYTF.

The rearrangement joins TRBV6-6 to TRBJ1-4; no firm D call. There are 12 residues in the CDR3. Trimming removed 2 bases at V and 8 bases at J, with 6 bases between. Looked up from germline, CDR1 is MNHNY and CDR2 is SVGAGI (reference sequence). Here the CDR3 DNA reads TGTGCCAGCAGTTACGCGGGGGAAAAACTGTTTTTT. Its translation: CASSYAGEKLFF.

This clonotype was counted only a few times. The gene calls are TRBV6-2 or TRBV6-3 and TRBJ2-7; TRBD2 matches 11 bases. V was pared by 0 bases and J by 4 bases, with 2 bases of the junction left unmatched. The CDR3 sequence is 15 residues long. CDR1 is MNHEY and CDR2 is SVGEGT in the germline V gene. DNA of the CDR3: TGTGCCAGCAGTTACTCGAGACTAGCGGGGTACGAGCAGTACTTC. Its protein product is CASSYSRLAGYEQYF.

This sequence joins TRBV6-2 or TRBV6-3 and TRBJ1-5; D is unresolved. Trimming shortened V by 6 bases and J by 4 bases, and 16 bases separated the two germline ends. Germline V CDR1 and CDR2: MNHEY, SVGEGT. There are 15 residues in the CDR3. CDR3 in DNA: TGTGCCAGCAGGCCGACACGGGGTTCGAATCAGCCCCAGCATTTT. Translation gives CASRPTRGSNQPQHF.

The rearrangement links TRBV29-1 to TRBJ2-7; D may be TRBD1 (6 bases). The germline CDR1 and CDR2 sequences are SQVTM and ANQGSEA. The V and J ends lost 4 bases and 6 bases respectively, with 13 bases between them. The CDR3 covers 12 residues. This chain's CDR3 is CSVGARGGEQYV. The CDR3 bases are TGCAGCGTTGGAGCCAGAGGGGGCGAGCAGTACGTC.

This clonotype was observed a few times. The V gene is TRBV9, the J gene TRBJ2-3; maybe TRBD1 (6 bases). The CDR3 has 15 amino acids. The V and J ends lost 0 bases and 1 base respectively, with 9 bases between them. In germline, CDR1 is SGDLS, CDR2 YYNGEE. The CDR3 protein is CASSVGTVGTDTQYF. In DNA form, the CDR3 reads TGTGCCAGCAGCGTAGGGACAGTGGGCACAGATACGCAGTATTTT.

Regarding this clonotype: A much bigger clone sits one base away, suggesting this may be a read error. V usage is TRBV6-2 or TRBV6-3 and J usage is TRBJ1-5; D is unresolved. Germline CDR1 is MNHEY and CDR2 is SVGEGT. This CDR3 contains 12 residues. V was shortened by 0 bases and J by 5 bases, with 2 bases between the two germline ends. CDR3 amino acids: CASSYSHQPQHF. For the CDR3, the DNA is TGTGCCAGCAGTTACTCACATCAGCCCCAGCATTTT.

This clonotype was recorded many times. The CDR3 reads CASTILTPRAGELFF. DNA for the CDR3: TGTGCCAGCACCATACTAACCCCACGCGCCGGGGAGCTGTTTTTT. The V call is TRBV12-3 or TRBV12-4, the J call TRBJ2-2; D remains unclear. The V gene lost 7 bases and the J gene lost 6 bases, with 18 bases spanning the gap. The CDR3 contains 15 residues.

Worth noting for this clonotype: At one of its ends the junction is not consistent with the germline gene, which may arise from a read error. The chain couples TRBV7-9 to TRBJ1-6, with TRBD1 as a possible D gene (6 bases). CDR3 length: 13 residues. Germline loops: CDR1 SEHNR, CDR2 FQNEAQ (reference sequence). The CDR3 sequence is CASTLGGNSPLHF. CDR3 coding DNA: TGTGCCAGCACCTTAGGGGGTAATTCACCCCTCCACTTT.

This clonotype appeared a few times. The chain recombines TRBV5-1 with TRBJ1-2, with no clear D. V lost 5 bases and J 4 bases, leaving 15 bases between the germline ends. There are 14 residues in the CDR3. CDR1 is SGHRS, CDR2 YFSETQ, per germline. CDR3 in amino acids: CASRSGPLVYGYTF. CDR3 DNA sequence: TGCGCCAGCAGATCTGGCCCCCTCGTCTATGGCTACACCTTC.

This clonotype was picked up a small number of times. The rearrangement uses TRBV5-1 and TRBJ2-1, with D unclear. The CDR3 spans 11 residues. From germline, CDR1 is SGHRS and CDR2 YFSETQ. V was pared by 2 bases and J by 9 bases, with 6 bases between. CDR3 bases: TGCGCCAGCAGCTTTGGCGGTGAGCAGTTCTTC. This translates into CASSFGGEQFF.

This chain joins TRBV5-1 and TRBJ1-2; D is unresolved. Trimming cost V 4 bases and J 4 bases, with 14 bases left between them. The germline gives CDR1 SGHRS, CDR2 YFSETQ. The CDR3 contains 14 residues. The CDR3 coding sequence is TGCGCCAGCAGCAAAGATATTGGAGTCTATGGCTACACCTTC. This encodes CASSKDIGVYGYTF. Drawing the rest from reference TRBV5-1 and TRBJ1-2, the complete variable domain is KAGVTQTPRYLIKTRGQQVTLSCSPISGHRSVSWYQQTPGQGLQFLFEYFSETQRNKGNFPGRFSGRQFSNSRSEMNVSTLELGDSALYLCASSKDIGVYGYTFGSGTRLTVV.

The genes are TRBV5-5 and TRBJ2-5; D may be TRBD2 (6 bases). The germline gives CDR1 SGHKS, CDR2 YYEKEE (reference sequence). The CDR3 contains 15 residues. Deletions cut 5 bases from V and 2 bases from J, with 16 bases between. CDR3 protein: CASSYTPGLQETQYF. In DNA form, the CDR3 reads TGTGCCAGCAGTTATACACCGGGACTGCAAGAGACCCAGTACTTC. Complete variable domain (other parts from reference TRBV5-5 and TRBJ2-5): DAGVTQSPTHLIKTRGQQVTLRCSPISGHKSVSWYQQVLGQGPQFIFQYYEKEERGRGNFPDRFSARQFPNYSSELNVNALLLGDSALYLCASSYTPGLQETQYFGPGTRLLVL.

This clonotype was detected a few times. The rearrangement joins TRBV20-1 to TRBJ1-1; 7 nucleotides agree with TRBD1. Germline V gives CDR1 DFQATT, CDR2 SNEGSKA (reference sequence). The CDR3 length is 15 residues. V gave up 6 bases and J gave up 4 bases; unmatched junction bases: 14. CDR3 amino acids: CSARHRGRSLTEAFF. DNA of the CDR3: TGCAGTGCGCGCCACAGGGGACGCTCACTCACTGAAGCTTTCTTT.

This chain uses TRBV7-2 with TRBJ2-1; a possible D gene is TRBD1 (6 bases). Looked up from germline, CDR1 is SGHTA and CDR2 is FQGNSA. Trimming pared 7 bases from V and 4 bases from J, leaving 11 bases between. This CDR3 is built from 13 residues. In nucleotides, the CDR3 is TGTGCCAGCAAAGAAAGGGGGTACAATGAGCAGTTCTTC. This gives the protein CASKERGYNEQFF.

There are a few counts of this clonotype. The V and J genes are TRBV7-3 and TRBJ2-3; D not resolved. This CDR3 is 15 amino acids long. The V end was cut by 5 bases, the J end by 0 bases, with 12 bases between. The germline V gene encodes CDR1 SGHTA and CDR2 FQGTGA. The CDR3 here is CASSGSATSTDTQYF. CDR3 sequence (DNA): TGTGCCAGCAGCGGAAGCGCCACTAGCACAGATACGCAGTATTTT.

This chain uses TRBV20-1 with TRBJ2-3; 10 nucleotides agree with TRBD1. The CDR3 loop spans 15 amino acids. The germline gives CDR1 DFQATT, CDR2 SNEGSKA (reference sequence). Trimming cost V 6 bases and J 5 bases; bases outside gene matches: 11. CDR3 loop: CSAFPRDRGLDTQYF. CDR3 sequence (DNA): TGCAGTGCCTTCCCTAGGGACAGGGGATTAGATACGCAGTATTTT.

A word on this clonotype: The conserved final phenylalanine or tryptophan is absent from the CDR3, which likely points to a read error. The chain uses TRBV7-2 and TRBJ2-7; D perhaps matches TRBD1 (5 bases). The V end was cut by 4 bases, the J end by 0 bases, with 10 bases between. Germline CDR1 is SGHTA and CDR2 is FQGNSA. The CDR3 totals 14 residues. CDR3 in amino acids: CASSWGRTSYEQYL. CDR3 coding DNA: TGTGCCAGCAGCTGGGGCAGAACCTCCTACGAGCAGTACTTA.

Only a few counts were recorded for this clonotype. This chain joins TRBV4-3 and TRBJ2-3; D possibly corresponds to TRBD1 (5 bases). Germline CDR1 reads LGHNA; CDR2 reads YSLEER. The CDR3 spans 15 residues. V was pared by 4 bases and J by 4 bases, with 15 bases between. CDR3 residues: CASSPQGYFSDTQYF. CDR3 DNA sequence: TGCGCCAGCAGCCCCCAGGGTTACTTCTCAGATACGCAGTATTTT.

This clonotype was counted a few times. This rearrangement joins TRBV7-3 to TRBJ2-3; D is uncertain. The CDR3 covers 13 residues. Germline V gives CDR1 SGHTA, CDR2 FQGTGA. V was pared by 1 base and J by 4 bases, with 6 bases between. DNA for the CDR3: TGTGCCAGCAGCTTAAATTCGGCAGATACGCAGTATTTT. Encoded protein: CASSLNSADTQYF. Complete variable domain (other parts from reference TRBV7-3 and TRBJ2-3): GAGVSQTPSNKVTEKGKYVELRCDPISGHTALYWYRQSLGQGPEFLIYFQGTGAADDSGLPNDRFFAVRPEGSVSTLKIQRTERGDSAVYLCASSLNSADTQYFGPGTRLTVL.

This clonotype was counted a few times. The CDR3 loop reads CASSPRLGQDIFSYEQYV. CDR3 DNA: TGCGCCAGCAGCCCGCGGCTAGGACAGGACATTTTCTCCTACGAGCAGTACGTC. The genes are TRBV4-1 and TRBJ2-7, with 7 bases matching TRBD1. The CDR3 sequence is 18 residues long. Trimming took 4 bases from V and 0 from J; bases not matched to a gene: 15. Germline lookup yields CDR1 MGHRA and CDR2 YSYEKL.